Included here is one T cell receptor (beta chain) sequence, with context. Its specificity is unknown. The entry originates in a study of OX40 agonist ivuxolimab in advanced cancers. Study information: Patients were treated with ivuxolimab, an agonistic anti-OX40 (CD134) antibody. Dose-escalation patients were diagnosed with hepatocellular carcinoma, melanoma, renal cell cancer or head and neck cancer.

Measured with immunoSEQ multiplex PCR; TCRdb has only the in-frame clones, and not every one. The sample has 90,000 or so clones, 80% to 90% seen once. The CDR3 is 14 residues long. With 1 base removed from V and 0 bases from J, the gap between germline ends came to 4 bases. The germline V gene has CDR1 SGHRS and CDR2 YFSETQ. Study results and limitations: No antigen was identified for the clonally expanded peripheral T cells.

The sample here was CD4+ or CD8+ T cells sorted from blood, taken in a trial of the OX40 agonist ivuxolimab. This chain uses TRBV5-1 with TRBJ1-4; D call uncertain. The receptor was derived from an adult with an advanced solid tumor such as melanoma, head and neck, liver or kidney cancer. CDR3 in DNA: TGCGCCAGCAGCTTGTTATCAACTAATGAAAAACTGTTTTTT. Protein: CASSLLSTNEKLFF.